This T cell receptor (beta chain) stems from a study of cytomegalovirus exposure and HLA in healthy donors. PCR employed 60 Vbeta and 13 Jbeta primers. The protocol was immunoSEQ multiplex PCR, while the TCRdb copy is restricted to in-frame clones and leaves out a portion. Seen here are 200,000 to 250,000 clones, 70% to 80% observed once, and the top ten hold approximately 1.7%. The donors comprised healthy bone marrow donors. Findings of the study overall: Presence/absence analyses took donor sequencing depth as roughly uniform. Reports showed the classifier diagnosing cytomegalovirus status with high specificity and sensitivity. Later work found most CMV-associated TCR beta chains apparently HLA-restricted.

V gave up 5 bases and J gave up 3 bases; unmatched junction bases: 10. The CDR3 is made up of 15 amino acids. Germline values: CDR1 SGHAT, CDR2 FQNNGV. On this clone: Its antigen is unknown.

The J gene is TRBJ2-7, the V gene TRBV11-2; 7 nucleotides match TRBD1. The sequenced sample consisted of PBMCs. This TCR was sampled from a woman aged 25 to 39 in good health and CMV-seronegative. The CDR3 loop is CASSRLTGTVYEQYF. The CDR3 bases are TGTGCCAGCAGCCGCTTGACCGGGACAGTCTACGAGCAGTACTTC.